This TCR beta chain appears in the sequencing data of a study of cytomegalovirus exposure and HLA in healthy donors. Study-wide context: Some 85 million unique TCRs, all from HLA-typed donors, were included in an early release of the data. Study-level results: A later analysis linked some 18,000 TCR beta sequences to HLA alleles at 0.05 false discovery rate.

Both 60 Vbeta primers and 13 Jbeta primers went into the PCR. The method was immunoSEQ multiplex PCR; TCRdb's version includes in-frame clones alone and lacks a portion of them. The data show approximately 190,000 clones, with 65% to 85% seen just once and roughly 0.097% held by the top ten. About this clone: Its antigen is currently unknown.

Trimming stripped 2 bases from V and 4 bases from J, with 11 bases between. The length of the CDR3 is 14 residues. Germline assignment: CDR1 ENHRY and CDR2 SYGVKD. V usage is TRBV10-3 and J usage is TRBJ1-2, with a weak D call TRBD1 (5 bases). The specimen was PBMCs. This clonotype was sampled from a boy younger than 10 in good health and CMV-seronegative. The chain's CDR3 is CAISEGASTYGYTF. The CDR3, as DNA: TGTGCCATCAGTGAGGGGGCGAGTACCTATGGCTACACCTTC.